The rows below give T cell receptor beta chains drawn from one sample of a study of a mutant IDH1 vaccine in newly diagnosed glioma. Profiled with immunoSEQ multiplex PCR; TCRdb holds only in-frame clones, not every one. The sample has 110,000 or so clones, roughly 90% seen once; the top ten hold around 0.6%. Antigens of these TCRs are unknown. Sequenced here: PBMCs, sampled from a glioma patient whose treatment included an IDH1 peptide vaccine. The source of these receptors is a woman aged 45-65 years with glioma. Each CDR3 is given with its conserved first and last residue. A D gene is named only where the DNA matches it firmly. The size entry is marked missing in some rows and otherwise reads once, few, many or a size class.

. | TRBJ1-2 | TRBV2 | . | TGTGCCAGCAGTGTGGACGGTCGGGACACCTTC | CASSVDGRDTF
. | TRBJ2-1 | TRBV19 | . | TGTGCCAGTAGTAGGGCAGCCCGACTCAATGAGCAGTTCTTC | CASSRAARLNEQFF
. | TRBJ1-1 | TRBV7-9 | . | TGTGCCAGCAGCTCCGACAGACCCGGAGCTTTCTTT | CASSSDRPGAFF
. | TRBJ1-3 | TRBV28 | once | TGTGCCAGCAGTGCGTATAGGCAATCTGGAAACACCATATATTTT | CASSAYRQSGNTIYF
. | TRBJ1-1 | TRBV6-1 | . | TGTGCCAGCAGCCTCAGGGCGGGGAACACTGAAGCTTTCTTT | CASSLRAGNTEAFF
. | TRBJ1-3 | TRBV28 | . | TGTGCCAGCAGTTTAAAGGCAGGTGGCGGAAACACCATATATTTT | CASSLKAGGGNTIYF
TRBD1 | TRBJ1-2 | TRBV2 | . | TGTGCCAGCAAATGGACAGGGATTATCGGCTACACCTTC | CASKWTGIIGYTF
. | TRBJ2-3 | TRBV7-8 | . | TGTGCCAGCAGCTTGGGACGGGGCACAGATACGCAGTATTTT | CASSLGRGTDTQYF
. | TRBJ2-7 | TRBV6-1 | . | TGTGCCAGCAGTCCCCAGGGAACCCGATCCTACGAGCAGTACTTC | CASSPQGTRSYEQYF
. | TRBJ1-1 | TRBV5-1 | once | TGCGCCAGCAGCCCTACAGGGAACACTGAAGCTTTCTTT | CASSPTGNTEAFF
TRBD1 | TRBJ2-5 | TRBV5-4 | once | TGTGCCAGCAGTTTGGACAGGGAGCAAGAGACCCAGTACTTC | CASSLDREQETQYF
. | TRBJ1-5 | TRBV6-4 | . | TGTGCCAGCAGTGAGCCTCGGAAAAACAATCAGCCCCAGCATTTT | CASSEPRKNNQPQHF
TRBD1 | TRBJ1-2 | TRBV28 | . | TGTGCCAGCAGTTTCGGGACAGGGGGCGGGTATGGCTACACCTTC | CASSFGTGGGYGYTF
. | TRBJ1-1 | TRBV7-8 | . | TGTGCCAGCAGCTTAGGGCACAGGTTGAACACTGAAGCTTTCTTT | CASSLGHRLNTEAFF
. | TRBJ1-6 | TRBV5-1 | once | TGCGCCAGCAGCGAGCAGGGGCCGAGTTCACCCCTCCACTTT | CASSEQGPSSPLHF
. | TRBJ1-1 | TRBV5-6 | . | TGTGCCAGCAGCTACGGAGCGGGAGCTGAAGCTTTCTTT | CASSYGAGAEAFF
TRBD2 | TRBJ2-7 | TRBV27 | . | TGTGCCAGCAACCTGGGAGCGGGAGGGCCCTACGAGCAGTACTTC | CASNLGAGGPYEQYF
. | TRBJ2-5 | TRBV19 | . | TGTGCCAGTAGTATTTCGAGTAGCTCAGAGACCCAGTACTTC | CASSISSSSETQYF
. | TRBJ1-5 | TRBV19 | . | TGTGCCAGTAGCCCGCGGGGAAGCAATCAGCCCCAGCATTTT | CASSPRGSNQPQHF
TRBD2 | TRBJ2-5 | TRBV2 | . | TGTGCCAGCAGTGAACGGGGACTAGCGGTTCCCGGAGGGGAGACCCAGTACTTC | CASSERGLAVPGGETQYF
. | TRBJ2-5 | TRBV7-8 | . | TGTGCCAGCAGCACCTCCCCTAAGGAAGAGACCCAGTACTTC | CASSTSPKEETQYF
. | TRBJ2-5 | TRBV25-1 | . | TGTGCCAGCAGCCGGACGGGACAAGAGACCCAGTACTTC | CASSRTGQETQYF
. | TRBJ2-3 | TRBV2 | . | TGTGCCAGCAGTGAAGGGGGTACAGTTAGCACAGATACGCAGTATTTT | CASSEGGTVSTDTQYF
. | TRBJ2-7 | TRBV9 | . | TGTGCCAGCAGCCTGTCGGACTTCCTGAGTGAGCAGTACTTC | CASSLSDFLSEQYF
. | TRBJ1-4 | TRBV19 | . | TGTGCCAGTAGTAGGGGGAGAAGTGAAAAACTGTTTTTT | CASSRGRSEKLFF
TRBD2 | TRBJ2-5 | TRBV4-1 | . | TGCGCCAGCAGCCAAAAACTAGCGGGAGAGACCCAGTACTTC | CASSQKLAGETQYF
. | TRBJ2-5 | TRBV7-9 | . | TGTGCCAGCAGCTTTAAGGAGAGGGGGACCCAGTACTTC | CASSFKERGTQYF
TRBD2 | TRBJ2-1 | TRBV4-2 | . | TGTGCCAGCAGCCAAATAGTTGGGACTAGAAATGGCAATGAGCAGTTCTTC | CASSQIVGTRNGNEQFF
. | TRBJ2-1 | TRBV28 | once | TGTGCCAGCAGTCCCCTGGCGAGACGCCTCCCTTATGAGCAGTTCTTC | CASSPLARRLPYEQFF
. | TRBJ1-1 | TRBV10-3 | . | TGTGCCATCAGTGAAAGTCACACCAGGGACACTGAAGCTTTCTTT | CAISESHTRDTEAFF
. | TRBJ1-5 | TRBV9 | . | TGTGCCAGCAGCGTAGGGGTAGGGAACCAGCCCCAGCATTTT | CASSVGVGNQPQHF
TRBD2 | TRBJ2-2 | TRBV23-1 | . | TGCGCCAGCAGTCAATCGGGGACTAGCGGGAGGGCGAACACCGGGGAGCTGTTTTTT | CASSQSGTSGRANTGELFF
. | TRBJ1-1 | TRBV19 | . | TGTGCCAGTGGCGCAGACAGGAACACTGAAGCTTTCTTT | CASGADRNTEAFF
. | TRBJ1-5 | TRBV6-6 | . | TGTGCCAGCAGTTTGGAGGGAAGCAATCAGCCCCAGCATTTT | CASSLEGSNQPQHF
. | TRBJ1-3 | TRBV30 | . | TGTGCCTGGAGTGCAGGGGCTGGAAACACCATATATTTT | CAWSAGAGNTIYF
TRBD2 | TRBJ2-5 | TRBV9 | . | TGTGCCAGCAGCGCTAGCGGGGGTTGGGAGACCCAGTACTTC | CASSASGGWETQYF
. | TRBJ2-7 | TRBV11-2 | . | TGTGCCAGCAGCTACACCGGGCTAACCTACGAGCAGTACTTC | CASSYTGLTYEQYF
TRBD1 | TRBJ1-4 | TRBV5-1 | . | TGCGCCAGCAGCGCACAGGGGGGTACTAATGAAAAACTGTTTTTT | CASSAQGGTNEKLFF
TRBD2 | TRBJ2-3 | TRBV11-2 | . | TGTGCCAGCAGCTTAGCGGGTGCGGGAGCGGGGGATACGCAGTATTTT | CASSLAGAGAGDTQYF
TRBD1 | TRBJ1-1 | TRBV10-3 | . | TGTGCCATCAGGACAGGGTGGAACACTGAAGCTTTCTTT | CAIRTGWNTEAFF
. | TRBJ2-1 | TRBV7-9 | . | TGTGCCCCCGCGGAGGGGGACAATGAGCAGTTCTTC | CAPAEGDNEQFF
. | TRBJ1-5 | TRBV19 | . | TGTGCCAGTAGTGCCTCCCTCCGGGCTATTAGCAATCAGCCCCAGCATTTT | CASSASLRAISNQPQHF
TRBD1 | TRBJ1-2 | TRBV6-5 | . | TGTGCCAGCAGTTACGGACAGGCGGTAAACTATGGCTACACCTTC | CASSYGQAVNYGYTF
. | TRBJ2-7 | TRBV7-9 | . | TGTGCCAGCAGCTCCCAGTCGGACGAGCAGTACTTC | CASSSQSDEQYF
TRBD2 | TRBJ2-1 | TRBV29-1 | . | TGCAGCCAAGCCGGGACTAGCGGGAGTTCGGCCTACAATGAGCAGTTCTTC | CSQAGTSGSSAYNEQFF
. | TRBJ1-1 | TRBV5-1 | . | TGCGCCAGCAGCTTGGGGGCCGCTGAAGCTTTCTTT | CASSLGAAEAFF
TRBD1 | TRBJ2-7 | TRBV15 | . | TGTGCCACCAGAAGGACAGGGAGCTCCTACGAGCAGTACTTC | CATRRTGSSYEQYF
. | TRBJ2-5 | TRBV5-4 | . | TGTGCCAGCAGCTTGAGTACTGCACAAGAGACCCAGTACTTC | CASSLSTAQETQYF
. | TRBJ2-1 | TRBV30 | once | TGTGCCTGGAGAATCGGGCTAGTCCGTGAGCAGTTCTTC | CAWRIGLVREQFF
TRBD1 | TRBJ2-3 | TRBV6-6 | once | TGTGCCAGCAGGTCGACAGGGGTTGCTTTAGATACGCAGTATTTT | CASRSTGVALDTQYF
. | TRBJ2-3 | TRBV4-1 | . | TGCGCCAGCAGCCAAGATCATGCAGGAGCTAGCACAGATACGCAGTATTTT | CASSQDHAGASTDTQYF
. | TRBJ2-5 | TRBV5-1 | . | TGCGCCAGCACTGGCCCAGAGACCCAGTACTTC | CASTGPETQYF
TRBD1 | TRBJ1-2 | TRBV27 | few | TGTGCCAGCAGTTTAAGGGACAGGGGAGATGGCTACACCTTC | CASSLRDRGDGYTF
. | TRBJ1-5 | TRBV12-5 | . | TGTGCTAGTGCTACAGGGTTAAATCAGCCCCAGCATTTT | CASATGLNQPQHF
. | TRBJ2-3 | TRBV7-9 | . | TGTGCCAGCAGCTCGTACAGGGATCGGGGTACGCAGTATTTT | CASSSYRDRGTQYF
. | TRBJ2-3 | TRBV29-1 | . | TGCAGCGTTGAGGGGGGGCGGGACACAGATACGCAGTATTTT | CSVEGGRDTDTQYF
. | TRBJ1-2 | TRBV27 | . | TGTGCCAGCAGTTTAGTCCCAAACTATGGCTACACCTTC | CASSLVPNYGYTF